The 23 T cell receptor beta chains in this list originate from one sample, sequenced in a study of blood T cells in healthy people across ages. Alongside a J-beta primer mix, a sample-barcoded 5' primer served in a second PCR lasting about 7 to 11 cycles. Via MiXCR, TCRdb re-called the 5' RACE reads, giving one row per CDR3 protein. The sample includes around 2 million distinct CDR3 sequences, 35% to 50% of them seen just once. Source material: blood. The receptors derive from a human donor in good health.

V and J are TRBV7-2 and TRBJ2-2; 7 bases match TRBD1. Germline V gene data show CDR1 as SGHTA and CDR2 as FQGNSA. The V and J ends lost 5 bases and 5 bases, in that order; junction bases with no gene match: 8. CDR3 length: 15 amino acids. CDR3 sequence reads: CASSLRLQGTGELFF. The CDR3 region has the DNA TGTGCCAGCAGCCTTAGATTACAGGGGACCGGGGAGCTGTTTTTT.

The chain recombines TRBV29-1 with TRBJ2-7; no reliable D call. CDR1 and CDR2 (germline): SQVTM, ANQGSEA. Trimming pared 6 bases from V and 2 bases from J, leaving 17 bases between. The CDR3 is made up of 14 amino acids. This chain's CDR3 is CSVNPESRPYEQYF. The CDR3 DNA follows: TGCAGCGTCAACCCAGAATCCCGTCCCTACGAGCAGTACTTC.

The chain recombines TRBV5-1 with TRBJ2-7; a weak D match, TRBD1 (5 bases). V was cut by 3 bases and J by 0 bases, with 16 bases left in between. Per germline, CDR1 SGHRS and CDR2 YFSETQ. This CDR3 is 16 amino acids long. DNA of the CDR3: TGCGCCAGCAGCTCCTTAGACGGACATAGCTCCTACGAGCAGTACTTC. This gives the protein CASSSLDGHSSYEQYF.

The rearrangement links TRBV7-9 to TRBJ1-1; a possible D gene is TRBD1 (5 bases). The CDR3 has 15 residues. Trimming cost V 7 bases and J 1 base, with 16 bases left between them. The germline gives CDR1 SEHNR, CDR2 FQNEAQ (reference sequence). This CDR3 reads CASTPSTRGNTEAFF. In DNA, the CDR3 is TGTGCCAGCACCCCATCGACGAGGGGGAACACTGAAGCTTTCTTT.

The chain couples TRBV15 to TRBJ2-7; perhaps TRBD2 as D (6 bases). The CDR3 loop spans 16 amino acids. Germline assignment: CDR1 LNHNV and CDR2 YYDKDF (reference sequence). The V gene lost 0 bases and the J gene lost 7 bases, with 19 bases spanning the gap. This chain's CDR3 is CATSRESPPGGSEQYF. The CDR3 DNA reads TGTGCCACCAGCAGAGAGAGTCCTCCCGGGGGATCGGAGCAGTACTTC.

Points on this clonotype: The germline gene is not matched at one end of the junction; a read error may be the cause. The chain links TRBV7-2 to TRBJ2-6; D is unresolved. Germline CDR1 and CDR2: SGHTA and FQGNSA. The CDR3 covers 17 residues. Here the CDR3 reads CASSRGSPVSEANVLTF. In nucleotides, the CDR3 is TGTGCCAGCAGTAGAGGCTCCCCAGTCTCTGAGGCCAACGTCCTGACTTTC. Drawing the rest from reference TRBV7-2 and TRBJ2-6, the complete variable domain is GAGVSQSPSNKVTEKGKDVELRCDPISGHTALYWYRQSLGQGLEFLIYFQGNSAPDKSGLPSDRFSAERTGGSVSTLTIQRTQQEDSAVYLCASSRGSPVSEANVLTFGAGSRLTVL.

This clonotype was counted between two and nine times. As DNA, the CDR3 is TGCAGTGCTAGAGATCAGGAAGCAGCCTACGAGCAGTACTTC. Its translation: CSARDQEAAYEQYF. The chain has TRBV20-1 and TRBJ2-7; the D is unclear. This CDR3 is 14 amino acids long. Germline V lookup: CDR1 DFQATT, CDR2 SNEGSKA (reference sequence). With 0 bases removed from V and 2 bases from J, the gap between germline ends came to 11 bases.

The chain links TRBV20-1 to TRBJ1-1; 10 bases line up with TRBD1. The V and J ends lost 6 bases and 10 bases, in that order; junction bases with no gene match: 14. CDR1 is DFQATT and CDR2 is SNEGSKA in the germline V gene (reference sequence). This CDR3 region has 14 residues. For the CDR3, the DNA is TGCAGTGCCCATTCCGGACAGGGGGTTTGGCGAGCTTTCTTT. This codes for CSAHSGQGVWRAFF.

A single count supports this clonotype. The CDR3 bases are TGCGCCAGCAGTGGACCTGGGCAGGGGAAGAACTCCTACGAGCAGTACTTC. This encodes CASSGPGQGKNSYEQYF. This chain joins TRBV10-1 and TRBJ2-7; weak D call: TRBD1 (6 bases). Germline CDR1 WNHNN, CDR2 SYGVQD (reference sequence). This CDR3 spans 17 amino acids. V lost 4 bases and J lost 0, with 19 bases in between.

This clonotype occurred a few times. This chain links TRBV20-1 with TRBJ2-1; D is uncertain. The CDR3 has 15 residues. V was cut by 3 bases and J by 0 bases, with 12 bases left in between. Germline loops: CDR1 DFQATT, CDR2 SNEGSKA (reference sequence). CDR3 sequence reads: CSASNPHSSYNEQFF. As DNA, the CDR3 is TGCAGTGCTAGTAACCCCCATAGCTCCTACAATGAGCAGTTCTTC.

This clonotype was observed at least ten times. The J gene is TRBJ2-7, the V gene TRBV6-2 or TRBV6-3; 11 bases fit TRBD1. Germline V lookup: CDR1 MNHEY, CDR2 SVGEGT. The CDR3 sequence is 13 residues long. Germline trimming cut 4 bases from V and 6 bases from J; bases unmatched to any gene: 2. CDR3 in amino acids: CASSSGQGGEQYF. CDR3 bases: TGTGCCAGCAGTTCGGGACAGGGGGGCGAGCAGTACTTC.

V usage is TRBV20-1 and J usage is TRBJ1-2; D is perhaps TRBD1 (5 bases). Germline V gene data show CDR1 as DFQATT and CDR2 as SNEGSKA (reference sequence). V lost 0 bases and J 5 bases, leaving 10 bases between the germline ends. The CDR3 is made up of 13 amino acids. The CDR3 protein is CSARDQGGYGYTF. In DNA, the CDR3 is TGCAGTGCTAGAGATCAGGGAGGGTATGGCTACACCTTC.

This chain uses TRBV28 with TRBJ1-2; 11 nucleotides match TRBD1. The V segment lost 8 bases and the J segment 6 bases; nucleotides outside the gene matches: 5. CDR3 length: 13 amino acids. Germline CDR1 is MDHEN and CDR2 is SYDVKM. CDR3 nucleotides: TGTGCCAGCCTCCGGGACAGGGGGAATGGCTACACCTTC. This sequence encodes CASLRDRGNGYTF.

The V call is TRBV5-6, the J call TRBJ2-7; 7 nucleotides align to TRBD2. Germline V gives CDR1 SGHDT, CDR2 YYEEEE. The CDR3 runs 17 residues. J gave up 2 bases and V 1 base, and 12 bases lay outside the gene matches. CDR3 nucleotide sequence: TGTGCCAGCAGCTTGTTCGTCGGCGGGGGACTAACCTACGAGCAGTACTTC. It translates to CASSLFVGGGLTYEQYF.

This clonotype was recorded a few times. V gene TRBV14 combines with J gene TRBJ1-2; no firm D call. This CDR3 is 14 amino acids long. Germline-derived CDR1 and CDR2 are SGHDN and FVKESK. V lost 1 base to trimming and J lost 3 bases, with 9 bases between them. The CDR3 nucleotides are TGTGCCAGCAGCCAAGTTCGGAGGGACTATGGCTACACCTTC. Translation: CASSQVRRDYGYTF.

CDR3 in DNA: TGTGCCAGCAACCGCGGGACGGACTACTATGGCTACACCTTC. This translates into CASNRGTDYYGYTF. V and J are TRBV6-5 and TRBJ1-2; maybe TRBD1 (5 bases). V lost 7 bases, J lost 3 bases, and 15 bases lay in between. CDR1 and CDR2 (germline): MNHEY, SVGAGI. The CDR3 sequence is 14 residues long.

In its sample, this clonotype was seen a few times. At one of its ends the junction is not consistent with the germline gene, which may arise from a read error. The chain employs TRBV4-1 and TRBJ1-4; the D gene is possibly TRBD1 (6 bases). The CDR3 has 17 residues. Germline V gives CDR1 MGHRA, CDR2 YSYEKL. The CDR3 bases are TGCGCGAGCAGCCACCTAGGGGTGGGGGAGAGGGGGGAAAAACTGTTTTTT. It translates to CASSHLGVGERGEKLFF.

CDR3 residues: CASSPEILNYGYTF. The CDR3 nucleotides are TGCGCCAGCAGCCCCGAGATCCTAAACTATGGCTACACCTTC. The chain links TRBV5-1 to TRBJ1-2; D is undetermined. CDR1 SGHRS and CDR2 YFSETQ come from the germline V gene. The CDR3 is 14 residues long. With 4 bases removed from V and 2 bases from J, the gap between germline ends came to 12 bases.

V gene TRBV19 combines with J gene TRBJ2-7, with TRBD1 matching 9 bases. The CDR3 sequence is 13 residues long. Germline-derived CDR1 and CDR2 are LNHDA and SQIVND (reference sequence). J was trimmed by 2 bases and V by 9 bases; bases with no gene match: 5. In nucleotides, the CDR3 is TGTGCCAGCCAGGGGGACAGGGCCTACGAGCAGTACTTC. It specifies CASQGDRAYEQYF.

The V call is TRBV7-3, the J call TRBJ2-3; 7 bases fit TRBD2. The CDR3 is 15 amino acids. Germline V gives CDR1 SGHTA, CDR2 FQGTGA. Trimming took 3 bases from V and 4 from J; bases not matched to a gene: 7. The CDR3 spells CASSFRLAPADTQYF. As DNA, the CDR3 is TGTGCCAGCAGCTTCCGACTAGCCCCCGCAGATACGCAGTATTTT. The full variable domain, completed using reference TRBV7-3 and TRBJ2-3, is GAGVSQTPSNKVTEKGKYVELRCDPISGHTALYWYRQSLGQGPEFLIYFQGTGAADDSGLPNDRFFAVRPEGSVSTLKIQRTERGDSAVYLCASSFRLAPADTQYFGPGTRLTVL.

The rearrangement uses TRBV6-5 and TRBJ1-2, with unresolved D. Germline CDR1 MNHEY, CDR2 SVGAGI. The germline V and J ends were trimmed by 0 bases and 4 bases, with 12 bases remaining between them. The CDR3 contains 15 residues. This CDR3 is CASSYSSVTFYGYTF. CDR3 nucleotides: TGTGCCAGCAGTTACTCCTCAGTAACGTTCTATGGCTACACCTTC.

The chain carries TRBV15 and TRBJ2-6; D ambiguous. V lost 0 bases and J 0 bases, leaving 15 bases between the germline ends. CDR1 LNHNV and CDR2 YYDKDF come from the germline V gene (reference sequence). The CDR3 is 19 amino acids. The DNA for the CDR3 is TGTGCCACCAGCAGAGATAAGGGTCGCTTCCTCTCTGGGGCCAACGTCCTGACTTTC. It yields the protein CATSRDKGRFLSGANVLTF.

Details on this clonotype: It may be a read error: a sequence one base away is much more abundant. The V and J genes are TRBV2 and TRBJ2-1, with D perhaps TRBD2 (6 bases). Germline V gene data show CDR1 as SNHLY and CDR2 as FYNNEI. This CDR3 has 18 residues. The CDR3 nucleotides read TGTGCCAGCAGTGAAAGGGACTTCTTGGAAGGCCAAGACAATGAGCACTTCTTC. The encoded protein is CASSERDFLEGQDNEHFF.